This T cell receptor beta chain was documented in a study of post-analysis software for immune sequencing data. Notes on this clonotype: Its antigen is undetermined.

The CDR3 length is 17 residues. Germline V gene lookup returns CDR1 DFQATT and CDR2 SNEGSKA (reference sequence). V dropped 0 bases and J dropped 5 bases, with 21 bases sitting between them. Unique molecular identifiers were built into the TCR beta cDNA libraries. MiXCR, run by TCRdb on the PCR reads, gives a single entry per CDR3 protein. The table shows about 760,000 distinct CDR3 sequences, with 25% to 30% occurring only once. Study-level results: Patients with multiple sclerosis recorded significantly lower normalized Chao1 diversity than controls, the study found. Patients had higher frequencies than controls of four to six TRBV segments, including TRBV5-6, TRBV5-1 and TRBV20-1.

The TCR originated in a girl between 10 and 17 years old with multiple sclerosis. The sequenced material came from blood. This chain links TRBV20-1 with TRBJ2-3, with D perhaps matching TRBD2 (5 bases). As DNA, the CDR3 is TGCAGTGCTAGAGATTTCATATCGGAGAGGGTTTTAGATACGCAGTATTTT. Translation gives CSARDFISERVLDTQYF.